Presented here are 6 T cell receptor beta chains from one specimen sequenced in a study of T-cell reconstitution after alpha-beta-depleted transplantation in children. Preparation of the TCRbeta library involved a method that used unique molecular identifiers. TCRdb ran MiXCR on the PCR reads and lists one entry per CDR3 protein. The sample has about 200,000 distinct CDR3 sequences, roughly 6.3% seen once. The sample here was PBMCs, taken before TCRalphabeta/CD19-depleted stem cell transplant. These receptors were collected from a girl under three years old with combined immunodeficiency, due to receive a stem cell transplant.

This clonotype was counted many times. The genes are TRBV6-5 and TRBJ2-6, with no clear D. Trimming left V 2 bases short and J 4 bases short, with 6 bases between. Germline assignment: CDR1 MNHEY and CDR2 SVGAGI. There are 14 residues in the CDR3. CDR3 loop: CASSYGVGANVLTF. CDR3 DNA sequence: TGTGCCAGCAGTTACGGGGTAGGGGCCAACGTCCTGACTTTC.

This clonotype was observed a single time. The rearrangement uses TRBV19 and TRBJ2-1; D gene ambiguous. CDR1 LNHDA and CDR2 SQIVND come from the germline V gene (reference sequence). V was clipped by 3 bases and J by 3 bases, with 18 bases between them. This CDR3 has 17 amino acids. Written as DNA, the CDR3 is TGTGCCAGTAGTATTCACTTAGGGTATCCCCACTACAATGAGCAGTTCTTC. Its translation is CASSIHLGYPHYNEQFF.

This clonotype was found many times. Because the CDR3 is missing its conserved closing phenylalanine or tryptophan, this is likely a read error. The limits of the CDR3 on the DNA are not certain, so only TCRdb's listed CDR3 is given. This chain links TRBV20-1 with TRBJ2-1; the table's D call of TRBD1 was not tested on the DNA. The V gene's germline CDR1 is DFQATT and CDR2 SNEGSKA (reference sequence). The CDR3 is 9 residues long, ends included. The CDR3 loop is CSSDRGGLL.

This clonotype was detected ten times or more. This chain connects TRBV2 to TRBJ1-6, with D maybe TRBD1 (5 bases). The V end lost 4 bases, the J end lost 10 bases, and 11 bases lay between the germline ends. From germline, CDR1 is SNHLY and CDR2 FYNNEI. The CDR3 has 13 amino acids. Written as DNA, the CDR3 is TGTGCCAGCAGTGTTACGGGGGAATCACCCCTCCACTTT. It codes for CASSVTGESPLHF.

In this sample, this clonotype turned up many times. The chain combines TRBV20-1 with TRBJ2-7; D gene ambiguous. This CDR3 is 13 amino acids long. The V gene's germline CDR1 is DFQATT and CDR2 SNEGSKA (reference sequence). Deletions cut 2 bases from V and 6 bases from J, with 14 bases between. CDR3 bases: TGCAGTGCTAGATCCGGTTTGTCGAGCGAGCAGTACTTC. It translates to CSARSGLSSEQYF.

In its sample, this clonotype was seen many times. As DNA, the CDR3 is TGTGCCATCAGTGTTGCCGGGGAGCTGTTTTTT. This encodes CAISVAGELFF. The V and J genes are TRBV10-3 and TRBJ2-2, with unresolved D. V was trimmed by 4 bases and J by 6 bases, leaving 3 bases between them. Per germline, CDR1 ENHRY and CDR2 SYGVKD. This CDR3 contains 11 residues.